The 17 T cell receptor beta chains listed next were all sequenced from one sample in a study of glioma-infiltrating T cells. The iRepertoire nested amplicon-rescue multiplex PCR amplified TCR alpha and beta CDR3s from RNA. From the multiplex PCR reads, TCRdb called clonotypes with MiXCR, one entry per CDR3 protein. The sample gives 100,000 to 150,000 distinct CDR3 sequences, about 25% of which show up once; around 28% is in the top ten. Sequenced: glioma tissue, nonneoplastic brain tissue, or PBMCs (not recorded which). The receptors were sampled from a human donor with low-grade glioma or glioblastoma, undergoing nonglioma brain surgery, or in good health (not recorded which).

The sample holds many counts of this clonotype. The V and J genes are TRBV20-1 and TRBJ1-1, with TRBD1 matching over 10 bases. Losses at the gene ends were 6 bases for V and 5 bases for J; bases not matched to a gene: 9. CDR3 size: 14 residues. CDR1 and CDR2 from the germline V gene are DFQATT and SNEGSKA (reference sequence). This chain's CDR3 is CSADPGQGPTEAFF. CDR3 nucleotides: TGCAGTGCAGACCCGGGACAGGGGCCGACTGAAGCTTTCTTT.

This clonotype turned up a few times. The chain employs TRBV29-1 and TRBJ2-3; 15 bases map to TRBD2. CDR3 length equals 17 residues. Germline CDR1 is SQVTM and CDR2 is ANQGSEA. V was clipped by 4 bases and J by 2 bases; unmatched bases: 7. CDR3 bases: TGCAGCGTTGGGGGACTAGCGGGGGGCCCTTCCACAGATACGCAGTATTTT. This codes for CSVGGLAGGPSTDTQYF.

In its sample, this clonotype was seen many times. In DNA form, the CDR3 reads TGTGCCAGCGCTAGTGGGACCGCTGAAAAACTGTTTTTT. Its translation: CASASGTAEKLFF. The chain is built from TRBV27 and TRBJ1-4; TRBD1 might be the D (5 bases). CDR3 size: 13 residues. V gave up 8 bases and J gave up 7 bases, with 14 bases separating them. The germline gives CDR1 MNHEY, CDR2 SMNVEV (reference sequence).

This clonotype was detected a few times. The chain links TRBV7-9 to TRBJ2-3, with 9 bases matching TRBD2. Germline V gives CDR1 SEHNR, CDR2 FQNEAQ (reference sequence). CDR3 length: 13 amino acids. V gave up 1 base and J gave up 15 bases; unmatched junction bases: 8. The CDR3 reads CASSLEGSGGKYF. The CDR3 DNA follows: TGTGCCAGCAGCTTAGAGGGTAGCGGGGGCAAATATTTT.

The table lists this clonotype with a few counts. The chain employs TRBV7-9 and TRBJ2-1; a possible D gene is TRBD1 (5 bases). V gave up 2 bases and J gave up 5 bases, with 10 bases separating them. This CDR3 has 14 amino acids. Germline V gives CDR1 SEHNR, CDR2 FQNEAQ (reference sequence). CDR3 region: CASSLSLGDNEQFF. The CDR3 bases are TGTGCCAGCAGCTTATCTTTAGGGGACAATGAGCAGTTCTTC.

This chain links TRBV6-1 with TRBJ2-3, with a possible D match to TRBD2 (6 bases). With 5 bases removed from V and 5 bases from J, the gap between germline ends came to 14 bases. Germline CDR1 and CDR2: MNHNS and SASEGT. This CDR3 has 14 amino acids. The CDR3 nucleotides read TGTGCCAGCAGTCTAAGGGACTCAATAGATACGCAGTATTTT. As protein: CASSLRDSIDTQYF.

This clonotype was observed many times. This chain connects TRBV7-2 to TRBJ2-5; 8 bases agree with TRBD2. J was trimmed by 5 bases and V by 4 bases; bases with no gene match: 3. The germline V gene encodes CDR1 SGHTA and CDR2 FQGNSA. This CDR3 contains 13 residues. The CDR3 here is CASSSRLAETQYF. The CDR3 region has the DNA TGTGCCAGCAGCTCAAGACTAGCGGAGACCCAGTACTTC.

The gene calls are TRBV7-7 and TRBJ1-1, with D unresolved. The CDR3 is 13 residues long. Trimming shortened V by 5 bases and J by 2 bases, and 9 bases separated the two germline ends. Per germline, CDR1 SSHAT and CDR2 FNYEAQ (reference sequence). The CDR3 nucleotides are TGTGCCAGCAGCAAGACGGGTAACACTGAAGCTTTCTTT. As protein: CASSKTGNTEAFF.

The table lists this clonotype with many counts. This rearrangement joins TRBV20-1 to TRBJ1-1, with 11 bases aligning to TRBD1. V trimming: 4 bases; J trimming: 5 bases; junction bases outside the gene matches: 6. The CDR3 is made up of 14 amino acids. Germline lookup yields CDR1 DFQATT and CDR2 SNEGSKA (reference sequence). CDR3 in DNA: TGCAGTGCTAAGGGACAGGGGGTTCGGACTGAAGCTTTCTTT. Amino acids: CSAKGQGVRTEAFF.

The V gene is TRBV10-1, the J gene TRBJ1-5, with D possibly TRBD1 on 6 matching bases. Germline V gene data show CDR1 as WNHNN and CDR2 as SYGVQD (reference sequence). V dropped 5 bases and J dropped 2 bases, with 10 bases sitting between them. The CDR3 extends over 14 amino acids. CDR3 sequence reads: CASSPGGGNQPQHF. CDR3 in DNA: TGCGCCAGCAGTCCTGGGGGCGGCAATCAGCCCCAGCATTTT.

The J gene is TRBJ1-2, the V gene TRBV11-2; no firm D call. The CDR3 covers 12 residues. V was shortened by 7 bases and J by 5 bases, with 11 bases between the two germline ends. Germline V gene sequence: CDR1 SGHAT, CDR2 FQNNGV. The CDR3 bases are TGTGCCAGCACCAACATCGGGTATGGCTACACCTTC. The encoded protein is CASTNIGYGYTF. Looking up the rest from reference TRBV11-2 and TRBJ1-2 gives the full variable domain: EAGVAQSPRYKIIEKRQSVAFWCNPISGHATLYWYQQILGQGPKLLIQFQNNGVVDDSQLPKDRFSAERLKGVDSTLKIQPAKLEDSAVYLCASTNIGYGYTFGSGTRLTVV.

CDR3 amino acids: CASSPLPLGSSEQFF. The CDR3 DNA follows: TGTGCCAGCAGTCCTCTCCCCCTAGGTTCCTCTGAGCAGTTCTTC. The chain has TRBV2 and TRBJ2-1, with no clear D. This CDR3 is built from 15 residues. Germline V gene data show CDR1 as SNHLY and CDR2 as FYNNEI. V lost 5 bases, J lost 9 bases, and 20 bases lay in between.

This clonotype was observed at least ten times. The CDR3 here is CASRGNGYNEQFF. The CDR3 DNA reads as TGTGCCAGCAGGGGTAACGGGTACAATGAGCAGTTCTTC. The chain is built from TRBV6-1 and TRBJ2-1, with unresolved D. The germline CDR1 and CDR2 sequences are MNHNS and SASEGT. V lost 6 bases, J lost 4 bases, and 10 bases lay in between. This CDR3 has 13 residues.

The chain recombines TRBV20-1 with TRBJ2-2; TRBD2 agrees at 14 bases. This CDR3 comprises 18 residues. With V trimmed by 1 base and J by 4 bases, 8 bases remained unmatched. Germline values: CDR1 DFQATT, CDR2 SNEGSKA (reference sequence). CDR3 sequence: CSARVGLAGGVGTGELFF. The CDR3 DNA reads TGCAGTGCTAGAGTCGGACTAGCGGGGGGTGTTGGCACCGGGGAGCTGTTTTTT.

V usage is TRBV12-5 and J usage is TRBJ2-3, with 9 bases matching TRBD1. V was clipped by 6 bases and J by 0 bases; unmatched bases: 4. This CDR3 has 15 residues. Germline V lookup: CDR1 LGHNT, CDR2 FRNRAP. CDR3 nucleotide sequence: TGTGCTAGTGGCCCGGGACAGGGAAGCACAGATACGCAGTATTTT. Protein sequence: CASGPGQGSTDTQYF.

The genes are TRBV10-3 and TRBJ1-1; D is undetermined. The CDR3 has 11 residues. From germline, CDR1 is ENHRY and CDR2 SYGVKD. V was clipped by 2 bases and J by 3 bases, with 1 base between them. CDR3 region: CAISEDTEAFF. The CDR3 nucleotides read TGTGCCATCAGTGAGGACACTGAAGCTTTCTTT.

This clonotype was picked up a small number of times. The CDR3 bases are TGCAGCGTCCAGACCCCGAACACTGAAGCTTTCTTT. Translation gives CSVQTPNTEAFF. V and J are TRBV29-1 and TRBJ1-1; D unclear. The CDR3 contains 12 residues. Trimming took 6 bases from V and 1 from J, leaving 9 bases between them. CDR1 is SQVTM, CDR2 ANQGSEA, per germline.